One and the same sample provided the 6 T cell receptor beta chains below, sequenced in a study of blood T cell repertoires in COVID-19. Profiling relied on immunoSEQ multiplex PCR, and the TCRdb table lists in-frame clones only, not all of them. The data show some 60,000 clones, over 75% seen once. Material: peripheral blood. The receptors here all came from a man aged 35 to 55 with acute or convalescent COVID-19.

The rearrangement uses TRBV7-2 and TRBJ1-1; D is ambiguous. The germline V gene encodes CDR1 SGHTA and CDR2 FQGNSA. The germline V and J ends were trimmed by 1 base and 7 bases, with 19 bases remaining between them. This CDR3 comprises 16 residues. In DNA, the CDR3 is TGTGCCAGCAGCTTAGGTCGGCGGGGAGGATCGAATGAAGCTTTCTTT. It encodes CASSLGRRGGSNEAFF.

The chain carries TRBV12-5 and TRBJ2-5; D is unresolved. The CDR3 totals 13 residues. Germline CDR1 LGHNT, CDR2 FRNRAP. Between the trimmed V and J ends, which lost 7 bases and 0 bases, there was a span of 9 bases. CDR3 sequence (DNA): TGTGCTAGTGAGCAAGAGTACCAAGAGACCCAGTACTTC. It translates to CASEQEYQETQYF. Full variable domain (rest looked up from reference TRBV12-5 and TRBJ2-5): DARVTQTPRHKVTEMGQEVTMRCQPILGHNTVFWYRQTMMQGLELLAYFRNRAPLDDSGMPKDRFSAEMPDATLATLKIQPSEPRDSAVYFCASEQEYQETQYFGPGTRLLVL.

The J gene is TRBJ2-5, the V gene TRBV7-8, with 8 bases matching TRBD2. Germline lookup yields CDR1 SGHVS and CDR2 FQNEAQ. Unmatched junction bases numbered 11, after V lost 5 bases and J lost 0 bases. The length of the CDR3 is 17 residues. The CDR3 sequence: CASSLGVAGTYQETQYF. The CDR3 DNA follows: TGTGCCAGCAGCCTAGGGGTAGCGGGAACGTACCAAGAGACCCAGTACTTC.

The chain has TRBV13 and TRBJ1-1, with 7 bases lining up with TRBD1. There are 13 residues in the CDR3. CDR1 is PRHDT, CDR2 FYEKMQ, per germline (reference sequence). J lost 7 bases, V lost 5 bases, and 7 bases had no gene match. The CDR3 coding sequence is TGTGCCAGCAGCCGAAGGACAGGTCTTGAAGCTTTCTTT. It encodes CASSRRTGLEAFF.

This sequence joins TRBV25-1 and TRBJ1-3; 7 bases match TRBD1. This CDR3 has 14 residues. Germline lookup yields CDR1 MGHDK and CDR2 SYGVNS. After removal of 7 bases from V and 0 bases from J, the junction contained 3 bases not matched to a gene. The CDR3: CASNTGDSGNTIYF. CDR3 sequence (DNA): TGTGCCAGCAATACAGGGGACTCTGGAAACACCATATATTTT.

The V and J genes are TRBV5-5 and TRBJ1-3; TRBD1 is a possible D gene (5 bases). Deletions cut 3 bases from V and 2 bases from J, with 12 bases between. The length of the CDR3 is 15 residues. Germline CDR1 is SGHKS and CDR2 is YYEKEE (reference sequence). The CDR3 spells CASSWQGTAGNTIYF. The CDR3 nucleotides read TGTGCCAGCAGCTGGCAGGGAACGGCTGGAAACACCATATATTTT. The full variable domain, in which reference TRBV5-5 and TRBJ1-3 provide the parts outside the CDR3, is DAGVTQSPTHLIKTRGQQVTLRCSPISGHKSVSWYQQVLGQGPQFIFQYYEKEERGRGNFPDRFSARQFPNYSSELNVNALLLGDSALYLCASSWQGTAGNTIYFGEGSWLTVV.